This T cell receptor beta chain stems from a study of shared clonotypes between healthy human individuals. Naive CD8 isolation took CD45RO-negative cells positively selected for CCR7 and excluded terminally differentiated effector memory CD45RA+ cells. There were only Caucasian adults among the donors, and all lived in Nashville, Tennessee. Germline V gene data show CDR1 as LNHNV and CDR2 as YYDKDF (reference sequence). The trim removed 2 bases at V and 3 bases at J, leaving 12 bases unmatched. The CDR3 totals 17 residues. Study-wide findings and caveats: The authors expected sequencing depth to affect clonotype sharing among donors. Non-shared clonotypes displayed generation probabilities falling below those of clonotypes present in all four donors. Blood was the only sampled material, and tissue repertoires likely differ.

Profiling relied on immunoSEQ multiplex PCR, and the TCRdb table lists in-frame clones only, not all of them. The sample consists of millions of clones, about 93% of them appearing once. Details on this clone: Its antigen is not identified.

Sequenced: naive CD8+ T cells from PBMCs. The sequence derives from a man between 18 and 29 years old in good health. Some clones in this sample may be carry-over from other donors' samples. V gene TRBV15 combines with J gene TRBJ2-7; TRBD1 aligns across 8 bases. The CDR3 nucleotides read TGTGCCACCAGCAGAACTTACGACAGGGGTACCTACTACGAGCAGTACTTC. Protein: CATSRTYDRGTYYEQYF.